This T cell receptor beta chain was captured in a study of blood T cell repertoires in COVID-19. Study-wide background: The analysed material was cDNA or gDNA that came from T cells, B-cell-depleted T cells, or PBMCs.

The length of the CDR3 is 17 residues. CDR1 and CDR2 (germline): SGHRS, YFSETQ. V lost 3 bases and J lost 2, with 20 bases in between. Data came from immunoSEQ multiplex PCR; TCRdb stores just in-frame clones and leaves some out. The sample includes about 68,000 clones, roughly 85% seen only once; the top ten take 20% to 25%. The rearrangement joins TRBV5-1 to TRBJ1-1; D unresolved. The source is a man between 50 and 59 years old with acute or convalescent COVID-19. Sample: peripheral blood. CDR3 sequence reads: CASSSGSTLTPNTEAFF. The CDR3 nucleotides are TGCGCCAGCAGCTCCGGGTCCACACTGACTCCAAACACTGAAGCTTTCTTT.